This entry describes one TCR beta chain. The antigen is undetermined. The CDR3 covers 13 residues. V shed 5 bases and J shed 2 bases, with 12 bases lying between them. Germline V gene lookup returns CDR1 DFQATT and CDR2 SNEGSKA (reference sequence). The sample comes from a study of T cells in Graves' hyperthyroidism and ophthalmopathy. Study conclusions and caveats: Ophthalmopathy prediction by the model preceded onset by a median approximately six months. Among thyroid clonotypes expanded above 0.001, most also appeared in blood.

Stable disease denoted Graves' hyperthyroidism without ophthalmopathy progression within 18 months. Amplification yielded TCR beta CDR3 regions, with RNA transcripts as the source. First-round RT-PCR targeting the TCR CDR3 was performed with the HTBI primer set. TCRdb re-called the multiplex PCR reads with MiXCR, one entry per CDR3 protein. The repertoire includes hundreds of thousands of distinct CDR3 sequences, 40% to 55% of them detected once, and nearly 8.5% sits in the top ten. What was sequenced was peripheral blood or thyroid tissue (not recorded which). The TCR was taken from a woman younger than 30 with Graves' hyperthyroidism. The chain recombines TRBV20-1 with TRBJ2-5, with D perhaps TRBD1 (6 bases). CDR3: CSAARGGQETQYF. CDR3 coding DNA: TGCAGTGCTGCCAGGGGCGGACAAGAGACCCAGTACTTC.